These 15 T cell receptor beta chains were sequenced from one sample in a study of naive and memory T cell subsets. Both TRBC1 and TRBC2 were covered by a beta constant-region primer of two equimolar oligonucleotides. Nested alpha and beta constant-region primers with the SP2 primer drove four PCR rounds on ligated cDNA. One entry per CDR3 protein results from TCRdb running MiXCR on the UMI-ligation and nested PCR reads. The sample has 30,000 to 40,000 distinct CDR3 sequences, less than 20% seen once. Specimen: effector memory CD4+ T cells from blood. As to subset: effector memory, CD45RA- CD27-. These receptors were obtained from a human donor in good health.

The V call is TRBV20-1, the J call TRBJ2-1, with TRBD2 matching over 7 bases. CDR3 size: 15 residues. Germline loops: CDR1 DFQATT, CDR2 SNEGSKA (reference sequence). Losses at the gene ends were 4 bases for V and 7 bases for J; bases not matched to a gene: 13. The CDR3 reads CSAIRAGYASNEQFF. The CDR3 DNA follows: TGCAGTGCTATCCGAGCGGGATACGCTTCGAATGAGCAGTTCTTC.

This clonotype has just a few counts. The V call is TRBV3-1, the J call TRBJ2-1; TRBD2 agrees at 9 bases. J was trimmed by 3 bases and V by 1 base; bases with no gene match: 7. CDR1 is LGHDT and CDR2 is YNNKEL in the germline V gene (reference sequence). The length of the CDR3 is 17 residues. DNA of the CDR3: TGTGCCAGCAGCCAAGTAAATCGCGGGAGGGTCTACAATGAGCAGTTCTTC. Translated, it gives CASSQVNRGRVYNEQFF.

This clonotype was detected many times. The chain links TRBV20-1 to TRBJ2-5; D unclear. Trimming removed 3 bases at V and 8 bases at J, with 19 bases between. Germline V gives CDR1 DFQATT, CDR2 SNEGSKA (reference sequence). The CDR3 has 14 amino acids. The CDR3 nucleotides are TGCAGTGCTAGCCTGGATGGCCGTGGTATAACCCAGTACTTC. It is translated as CSASLDGRGITQYF.

This clonotype was counted a few times. The chain joins TRBV2 to TRBJ2-5; D is unresolved. Trimming pared 6 bases from V and 5 bases from J, leaving 10 bases between. The CDR3 is 12 residues long. Germline-derived CDR1 and CDR2 are SNHLY and FYNNEI. CDR3 sequence (DNA): TGTGCCAGCAGCGTGCGAGCGGAGACCCAGTACTTC. It codes for CASSVRAETQYF.

This clonotype occurred a few times. The genes are TRBV6-4 and TRBJ2-3; perhaps TRBD2 as D (5 bases). This CDR3 has 15 residues. Per germline, CDR1 MRHNA and CDR2 SNTAGT. V lost 3 bases to trimming and J lost 3 bases, with 13 bases between them. The CDR3, as DNA: TGTGCCAGCAGTGAAACGGCTAGCATGACAGATACGCAGTATTTT. This sequence encodes CASSETASMTDTQYF.

V is TRBV10-3 and J is TRBJ2-1, with D perhaps matching TRBD2 (6 bases). Germline loops: CDR1 ENHRY, CDR2 SYGVKD. Trimming took off 4 bases at V and 5 bases at J, with 12 bases between the two ends. The CDR3 loop spans 14 amino acids. The chain's CDR3 is CAISAAGRHNEQFF. In nucleotides, the CDR3 is TGTGCCATCAGTGCGGCGGGACGGCACAATGAGCAGTTCTTC.

J is TRBJ2-1 and V is TRBV11-2; D gene uncertain. Germline-derived CDR1 and CDR2 are SGHAT and FQNNGV. V gave up 1 base and J gave up 7 bases, with 2 bases separating them. The CDR3 length is 11 residues. The DNA for the CDR3 is TGTGCCAGCAGCTTAGCAAATGAGCAGTTCTTC. Protein sequence: CASSLANEQFF.

This clonotype was recorded many times. V gene TRBV29-1 combines with J gene TRBJ1-5, with 8 bases lining up with TRBD1. CDR1 and CDR2 from the germline V gene are SQVTM and ANQGSEA. Germline trimming cut 4 bases from V and 6 bases from J; bases unmatched to any gene: 8. This CDR3 contains 14 residues. The CDR3 DNA follows: TGCAGCGTTGTGGCAGGGGGCGAGGGTCAGCCCCAGCATTTT. It translates to CSVVAGGEGQPQHF.

V is TRBV20-1 and J is TRBJ1-6, with TRBD1 matching 11 bases. CDR3 size: 14 residues. The J segment lost 7 bases and the V segment lost 5 bases, leaving 4 bases of the junction unmatched. Germline V gives CDR1 DFQATT, CDR2 SNEGSKA (reference sequence). The CDR3 region has the DNA TGCAGTGCTCGGCGGGACAGGGGGAATTCACCCCTCCACTTT. Its protein product is CSARRDRGNSPLHF.

This clonotype occurred a few times. The chain is built from TRBV15 and TRBJ1-1; D not resolved. Per the germline V gene, CDR1 is LNHNV and CDR2 is YYDKDF (reference sequence). V was pared by 3 bases and J by 7 bases, with 12 bases between. This CDR3 has 13 amino acids. The CDR3 is CATSSKDAHEAFF. In nucleotides, the CDR3 is TGTGCCACCAGCAGCAAAGACGCTCATGAAGCTTTCTTT.

This sequence joins TRBV10-2 and TRBJ2-5, with 8 bases aligning to TRBD2. The length of the CDR3 is 18 residues. Trimming at V came to 2 bases and at J to 2 bases, leaving 13 bases not matched to a gene. Per the germline V gene, CDR1 is WSHSY and CDR2 is SAAADI. In nucleotides, the CDR3 is TGCGCCAGCAGTGAGCCCTCGACTCTAGCGGGCCTACAAGAGACCCAGTACTTC. Its translation: CASSEPSTLAGLQETQYF.

V and J are TRBV15 and TRBJ2-1; tentative D call: TRBD2 (5 bases). Germline V gene lookup returns CDR1 LNHNV and CDR2 YYDKDF (reference sequence). Trimming shortened V by 5 bases and J by 6 bases, and 17 bases separated the two germline ends. The CDR3 has 15 amino acids. The CDR3, as DNA: TGTGCCACCAGCCTCGGCGGAATTAGCGCCAATGAGCAGTTCTTC. Amino acids: CATSLGGISANEQFF.

This clonotype was counted between two and nine times. The chain links TRBV7-9 to TRBJ2-7; D may correspond to TRBD1 or TRBD2 (6 bases each). The CDR3 spans 15 residues. CDR1 and CDR2 from the germline V gene are SEHNR and FQNEAQ (reference sequence). V was shortened by 5 bases and J by 3 bases, with 17 bases between the two germline ends. CDR3 in amino acids: CASSPYQGGFYEQYF. The CDR3 DNA is TGTGCCAGCAGCCCATACCAAGGGGGGTTCTACGAGCAGTACTTC.

This clonotype was detected many times. The gene calls are TRBV12-5 and TRBJ1-4; the D is unclear. The germline gives CDR1 LGHNT, CDR2 FRNRAP. Trimming shortened V by 4 bases and J by 1 base, and 10 bases separated the two germline ends. The CDR3 sequence is 15 residues long. The CDR3 sequence is CASGSGLITNEKLFF. As DNA, the CDR3 is TGTGCTAGTGGTTCCGGTTTGATAACTAATGAAAAACTGTTTTTT.

Points on this clonotype: This sequence may be a read error, since a much larger clone differs from it by one base. This chain links TRBV30 with TRBJ2-5; unclear D gene. Germline CDR1 reads GTSNPN; CDR2 reads SVGIG (reference sequence). Trimming stripped 5 bases from V and 4 bases from J, with 8 bases between. CDR3 length equals 11 residues. The CDR3 is CAWPHAETQYF. The CDR3 DNA sequence: TGTGCCTGGCCCCACGCAGAGACCCAGTACTTC.